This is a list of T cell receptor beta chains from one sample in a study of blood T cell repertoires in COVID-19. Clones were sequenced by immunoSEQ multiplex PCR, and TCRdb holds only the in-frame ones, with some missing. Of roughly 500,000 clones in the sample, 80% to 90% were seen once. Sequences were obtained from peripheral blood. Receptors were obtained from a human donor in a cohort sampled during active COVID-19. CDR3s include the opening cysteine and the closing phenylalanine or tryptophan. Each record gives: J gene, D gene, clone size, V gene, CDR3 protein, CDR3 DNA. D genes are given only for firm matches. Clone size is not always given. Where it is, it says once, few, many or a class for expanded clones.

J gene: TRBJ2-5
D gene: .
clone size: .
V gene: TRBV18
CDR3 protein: CASSPSGQETQYF
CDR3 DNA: TGTGCCAGCTCACCGTCCGGCCAAGAGACCCAGTACTTC

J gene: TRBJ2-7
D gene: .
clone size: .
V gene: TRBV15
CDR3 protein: CATSRGQRGYEQYF
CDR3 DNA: TGTGCCACCAGCAGAGGCCAGCGTGGCTACGAGCAGTACTTC

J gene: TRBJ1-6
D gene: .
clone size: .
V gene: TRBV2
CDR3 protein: CASSFRQLHNSPLHF
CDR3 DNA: TGTGCCAGCAGTTTTCGACAGCTCCATAATTCACCCCTCCACTTT

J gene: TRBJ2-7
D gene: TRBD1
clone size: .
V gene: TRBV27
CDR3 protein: CASSLRGQGAYEQYF
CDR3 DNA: TGTGCCAGCAGTTTAAGGGGACAGGGTGCCTACGAGCAGTACTTC

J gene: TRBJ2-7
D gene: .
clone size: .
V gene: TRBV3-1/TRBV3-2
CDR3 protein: CASSQAGLSASSYEQYF
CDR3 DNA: TGTGCCAGCAGCCAAGCAGGACTATCTGCTAGCTCCTACGAGCAGTACTTC

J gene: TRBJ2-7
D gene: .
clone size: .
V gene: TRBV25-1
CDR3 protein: CASSHRVNFYEQYF
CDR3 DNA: TGTGCCAGCAGTCACAGAGTTAATTTCTACGAGCAGTACTTC

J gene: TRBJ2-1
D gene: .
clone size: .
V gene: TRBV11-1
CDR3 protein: CASSLIINSEQFF
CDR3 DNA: TGTGCCAGCAGCCTAATAATTAACAGTGAGCAGTTCTTC

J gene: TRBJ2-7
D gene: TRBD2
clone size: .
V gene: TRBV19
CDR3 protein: CASSVSSGSYEQYF
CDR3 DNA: TGTGCCAGTAGTGTGAGTAGCGGGAGCTACGAGCAGTACTTC

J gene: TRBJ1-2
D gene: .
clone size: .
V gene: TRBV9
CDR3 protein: CASSADSPSGYTF
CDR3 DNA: TGTGCCAGCAGCGCGGACAGCCCAAGTGGCTACACCTTC

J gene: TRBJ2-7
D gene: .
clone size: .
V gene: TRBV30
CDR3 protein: CAWTRLSLLAYEQYF
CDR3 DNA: TGTGCCTGGACCAGACTCAGCTTATTGGCCTACGAGCAGTACTTC

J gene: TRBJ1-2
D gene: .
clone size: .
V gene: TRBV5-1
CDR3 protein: CASSLGDSSKNVDTF
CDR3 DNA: TGCGCCAGCAGCTTGGGAGACAGCTCAAAGAACGTCGACACCTTC

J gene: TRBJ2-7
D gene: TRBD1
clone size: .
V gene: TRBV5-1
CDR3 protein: CASSLADRAGEQYF
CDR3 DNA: TGCGCCAGCAGCTTGGCCGACAGGGCGGGCGAGCAGTACTTC

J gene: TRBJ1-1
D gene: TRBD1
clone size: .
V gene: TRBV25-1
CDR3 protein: CASSEDRRSNTEAFF
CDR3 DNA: TGTGCCAGCAGTGAGGACAGGCGCTCTAACACTGAAGCTTTCTTT

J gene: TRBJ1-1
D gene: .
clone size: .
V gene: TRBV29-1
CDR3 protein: CSGAFGLGGNTEAFF
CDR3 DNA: TGCAGCGGAGCTTTCGGGCTGGGGGGGAACACTGAAGCTTTCTTT

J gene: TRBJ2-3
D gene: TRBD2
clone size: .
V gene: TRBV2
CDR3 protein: CASTEAGDRTDTQYF
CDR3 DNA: TGTGCCAGCACCGAGGCGGGGGACCGCACAGATACGCAGTATTTT

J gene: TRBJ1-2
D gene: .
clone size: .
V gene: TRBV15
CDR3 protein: CATSRDRAGANYGYTF
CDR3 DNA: TGTGCCACCAGCAGAGATCGAGCCGGGGCTAACTATGGCTACACCTTC

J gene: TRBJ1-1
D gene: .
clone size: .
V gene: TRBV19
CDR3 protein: CASSIGPGSLNTEAFF
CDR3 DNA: TGTGCCAGTAGTATAGGGCCAGGATCTTTGAACACTGAAGCTTTCTTT

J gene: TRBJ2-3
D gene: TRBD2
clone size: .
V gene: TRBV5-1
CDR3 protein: CASSWPAVETSGSTDTQYF
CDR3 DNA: TGCGCCAGCAGCTGGCCCGCCGTTGAGACTAGCGGAAGCACAGATACGCAGTATTTT

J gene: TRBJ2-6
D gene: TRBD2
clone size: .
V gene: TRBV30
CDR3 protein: CAYPPLAGNSGANVLTF
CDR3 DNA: TGTGCCTACCCTCCCCTAGCGGGGAACTCTGGGGCCAACGTCCTGACTTTC

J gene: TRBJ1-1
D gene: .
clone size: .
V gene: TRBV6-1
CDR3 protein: CASSETGGDTEAFF
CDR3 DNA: TGTGCCAGCAGTGAGACTGGGGGGGACACTGAAGCTTTCTTT

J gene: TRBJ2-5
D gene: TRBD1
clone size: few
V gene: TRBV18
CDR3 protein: CASSALQGIQETQYF
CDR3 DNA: TGTGCCAGCTCAGCCCTACAGGGGATACAAGAGACCCAGTACTTC

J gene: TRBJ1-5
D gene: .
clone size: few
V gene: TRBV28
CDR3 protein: CASSLLRIQPQHF
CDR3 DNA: TGTGCCAGCAGTTTGTTGAGAATTCAGCCCCAGCATTTT

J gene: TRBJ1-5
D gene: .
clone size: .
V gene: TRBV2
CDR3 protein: CASSEGVNQPQHF
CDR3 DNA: TGTGCCAGCAGTGAAGGAGTCAATCAGCCCCAGCATTTT

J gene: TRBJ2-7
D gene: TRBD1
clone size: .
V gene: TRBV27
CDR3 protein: CASTNRQGASEQYF
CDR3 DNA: TGTGCCAGCACTAACCGACAGGGGGCAAGCGAGCAGTACTTC

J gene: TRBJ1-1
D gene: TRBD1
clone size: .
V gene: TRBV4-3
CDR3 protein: CASSLFRGSAEAFF
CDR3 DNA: TGCGCCAGCAGCCTATTCAGGGGGAGCGCTGAAGCTTTCTTT

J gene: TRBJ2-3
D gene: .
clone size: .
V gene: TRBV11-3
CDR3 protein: CASSFGTFTDTQYF
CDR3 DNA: TGTGCCAGCAGCTTCGGGACATTCACAGATACGCAGTATTTT

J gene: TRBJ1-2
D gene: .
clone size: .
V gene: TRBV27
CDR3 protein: CASSTGVGGYTF
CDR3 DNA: TGTGCCAGCAGTACCGGGGTCGGGGGCTACACCTTC

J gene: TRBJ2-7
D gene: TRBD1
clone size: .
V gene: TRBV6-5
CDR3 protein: CASSRTGGTGYEQYF
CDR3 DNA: TGTGCCAGCAGCCGAACCGGAGGGACAGGGTACGAGCAGTACTTC

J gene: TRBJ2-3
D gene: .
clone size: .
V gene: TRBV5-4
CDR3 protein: CASSFNRGRDTQYF
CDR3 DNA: TGTGCCAGCAGCTTTAATCGGGGGAGGGATACGCAGTATTTT

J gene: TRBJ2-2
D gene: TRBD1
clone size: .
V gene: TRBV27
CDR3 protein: CASSLAGGNTGELFF
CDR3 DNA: TGTGCCAGCAGTTTGGCAGGGGGGAACACCGGGGAGCTGTTTTTT

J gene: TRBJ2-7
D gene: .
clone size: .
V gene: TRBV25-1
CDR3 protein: CASSEYGGKGYEQYF
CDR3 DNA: TGTGCCAGCAGTGAATACGGAGGAAAGGGATACGAGCAGTACTTC

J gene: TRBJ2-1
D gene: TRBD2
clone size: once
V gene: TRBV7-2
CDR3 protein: CASSLLPAGGPNEQFF
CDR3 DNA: TGTGCCAGCAGCTTACTTCCCGCGGGAGGGCCAAATGAGCAGTTCTTC

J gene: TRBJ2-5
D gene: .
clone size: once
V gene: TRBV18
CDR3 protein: CASQSVVQAETQYF
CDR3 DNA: TGTGCCAGCCAATCGGTCGTGCAGGCAGAGACCCAGTACTTC

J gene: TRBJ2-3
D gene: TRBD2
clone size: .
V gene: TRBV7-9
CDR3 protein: CASRMTSGAFTDTQYF
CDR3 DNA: TGTGCCAGCAGGATGACTAGCGGGGCCTTCACAGATACGCAGTATTTT

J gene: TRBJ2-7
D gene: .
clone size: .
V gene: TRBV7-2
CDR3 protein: CASSLGSLGSYEQYF
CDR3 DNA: TGTGCCAGCAGCTTAGGTAGCTTGGGCTCCTACGAGCAGTACTTC

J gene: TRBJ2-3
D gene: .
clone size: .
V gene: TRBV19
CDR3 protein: CASRSGYSTDTQYF
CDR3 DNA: TGTGCCAGTAGATCAGGTTATAGCACAGATACGCAGTATTTT

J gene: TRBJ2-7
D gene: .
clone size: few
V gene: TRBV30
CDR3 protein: CAWRAPYRTYEQYF
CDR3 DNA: TGTGCCTGGAGGGCTCCTTATCGTACCTACGAGCAGTACTTC

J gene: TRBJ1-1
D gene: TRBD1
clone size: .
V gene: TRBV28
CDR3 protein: CASSSPRGQSNTEAFF
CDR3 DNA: TGTGCCAGCAGTTCCCCCAGGGGGCAGTCAAACACTGAAGCTTTCTTT

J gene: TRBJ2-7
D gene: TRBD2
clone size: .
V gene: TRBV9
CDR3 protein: CASSVGGRGYEQYF
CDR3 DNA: TGTGCCAGCAGCGTAGGTGGGAGGGGCTACGAGCAGTACTTC

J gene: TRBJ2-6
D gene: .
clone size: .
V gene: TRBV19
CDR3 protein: CASSITGANVLTF
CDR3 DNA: TGTGCCAGTAGTATCACAGGGGCCAACGTCCTGACTTTC

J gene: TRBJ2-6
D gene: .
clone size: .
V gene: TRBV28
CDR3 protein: CASSLGLTRSGANVLTF
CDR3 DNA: TGTGCCAGCAGTTTGGGCCTAACTCGGTCTGGGGCCAACGTCCTGACTTTC

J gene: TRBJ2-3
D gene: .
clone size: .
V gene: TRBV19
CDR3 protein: CASRDGTGDTDTQYF
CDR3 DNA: TGTGCCAGTAGGGACGGGACGGGGGACACAGATACGCAGTATTTT

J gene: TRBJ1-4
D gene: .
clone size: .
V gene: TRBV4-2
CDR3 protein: CASSQDYSRVNEKLFF
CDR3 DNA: TGTGCCAGCAGCCAAGATTATAGCAGGGTTAATGAAAAACTGTTTTTT

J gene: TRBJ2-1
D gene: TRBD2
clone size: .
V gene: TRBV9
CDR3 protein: CASMSGRADSYNEQFF
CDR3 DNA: TGTGCCAGCATGAGCGGGAGGGCCGACTCCTACAATGAGCAGTTCTTC

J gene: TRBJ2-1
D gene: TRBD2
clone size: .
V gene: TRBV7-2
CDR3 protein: CASSLVAGVGDEQFF
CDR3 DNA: TGTGCCAGCAGCTTAGTAGCGGGAGTCGGCGATGAGCAGTTCTTC

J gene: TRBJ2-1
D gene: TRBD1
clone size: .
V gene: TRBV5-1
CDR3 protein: CASSVRQGSFYNEQFF
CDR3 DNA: TGCGCCAGCAGCGTCAGACAGGGGTCCTTCTACAATGAGCAGTTCTTC

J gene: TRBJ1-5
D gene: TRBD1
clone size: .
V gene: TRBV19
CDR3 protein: CASSIRTGRSNQPQHF
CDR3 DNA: TGTGCCAGTAGTATAAGGACAGGCCGAAGCAATCAGCCCCAGCATTTT

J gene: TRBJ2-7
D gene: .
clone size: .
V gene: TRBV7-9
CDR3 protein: CASSTEGGGAYEQYF
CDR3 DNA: TGTGCCAGCAGCACAGAGGGAGGTGGGGCTTACGAGCAGTACTTC

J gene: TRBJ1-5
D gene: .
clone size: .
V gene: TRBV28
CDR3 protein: CASSFHRQESQPQHF
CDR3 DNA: TGTGCCAGCAGTTTCCACCGACAGGAAAGCCAGCCCCAGCATTTT

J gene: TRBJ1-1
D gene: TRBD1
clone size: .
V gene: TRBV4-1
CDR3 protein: CASSLTGGTEAFF
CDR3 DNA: TGCGCCAGCAGCCTAACAGGGGGCACTGAAGCTTTCTTT

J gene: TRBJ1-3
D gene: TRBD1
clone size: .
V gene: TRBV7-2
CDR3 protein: CASSLGPGGAGNTIYF
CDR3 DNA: TGTGCCAGCAGCTTAGGTCCAGGGGGCGCTGGAAACACCATATATTTT

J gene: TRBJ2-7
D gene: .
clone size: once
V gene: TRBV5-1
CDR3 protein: CASSLPGGGEQYF
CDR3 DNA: TGCGCCAGCAGCTTGCCAGGGGGAGGCGAGCAGTACTTC

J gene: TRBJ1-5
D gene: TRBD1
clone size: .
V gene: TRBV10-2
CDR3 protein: CASSGDRGVYSNQPQHF
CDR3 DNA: TGCGCCAGCAGCGGGGACAGGGGGGTTTATAGCAATCAGCCCCAGCATTTT